This TCR beta chain was recovered during a study of T cell changes during pregnancy in multiple sclerosis. With V trimmed by 3 bases and J by 5 bases, 16 bases remained unmatched. Germline CDR1 LGHNA, CDR2 YNFKEQ. CDR3 length equals 17 residues. Using immunoSEQ multiplex PCR, the repertoire was profiled, and TCRdb retains in-frame clones only, with some absent. Here the sample spans 55,000 to 70,000 clones, roughly 93% being singletons. The sequence derives from a female donor with multiple sclerosis, enrolled in a pregnancy study. V is TRBV4-2 and J is TRBJ2-7, with TRBD2 matching over 7 bases. This sample comprised peripheral blood, obtained after pregnancy. The CDR3 loop is CASSQTPSGDRLDEQYF. The CDR3 nucleotides read TGTGCCAGCAGCCAGACCCCTAGCGGAGATAGACTGGACGAGCAGTACTTC.